This T cell receptor beta chain originates from a study of immune cell composition in non-small cell lung cancer. Across the study: Most cases were lung adenocarcinoma or squamous cell carcinoma. Findings and limits, study-wide: Tumour-reactive clones were not shown to match dominant in vivo tumour clones.

Trimming cost V 3 bases and J 6 bases, with 12 bases left between them. From germline, CDR1 is SGHRS and CDR2 YFSETQ. The CDR3 loop spans 13 amino acids. Sequencing was performed with immunoSEQ multiplex PCR; in TCRdb, only in-frame clones are kept and a portion is missing. The table has about 6,100 clones, over 55% seen once; the top ten hold 5.8%. This clone was recorded a few times. Its antigen remains unknown. Normal lung was sampled as far from the tumour as possible, at least 3 cm. The sequencing input was non-adjacent lung tissue. This receptor was identified in a human donor with non-small cell lung cancer. The chain is built from TRBV5-1 and TRBJ1-1; tentative D call: TRBD1 (6 bases). CDR3 region: CASSSSDRSEAFF. The CDR3 bases are TGCGCCAGCAGCTCTTCTGACAGGTCTGAAGCTTTCTTT.